The sequence of this T cell receptor (beta chain) was determined in a study of cytomegalovirus exposure and HLA in healthy donors. Study at large: Early release data held some 79 million unique TCRs from HLA-typed donors.

Study findings and constraints: Among CMV-associated TCR beta chains, most appeared HLA-restricted in a later analysis. The authors excluded some V segments, including TRBV6-2 and TRBV6-3, as indistinguishable.

Both 60 Vbeta primers and 13 Jbeta primers went into the PCR. This table comes from immunoSEQ multiplex PCR, and its TCRdb copy is limited to in-frame clones, with some not included. The repertoire holds more than 75,000 clones, with roughly 77% as singletons. These donors, healthy bone marrow donors, were studied. Regarding this clone: Its antigen remains unidentified.

This CDR3 spans 14 amino acids. The germline V gene encodes CDR1 WNHNN and CDR2 SYGVQD (reference sequence). V shed 7 bases, J shed 1 base, and the junction held 7 bases outside the gene matches. This TCR was sampled from a woman in her forties in good health and CMV-seropositive. The sequencing sample was made of PBMCs. J is TRBJ2-7 and V is TRBV10-1, with TRBD2 matching over 7 bases. The CDR3 loop reads CASTRSGASYEQYF. The CDR3 bases are TGCGCCAGCACCCGGAGCGGGGCTTCCTACGAGCAGTACTTC.